This T cell receptor beta chain was profiled in a study of glioma-infiltrating T cells after dendritic cell vaccination. The wider study: Between the early 2000s and the early 2010s, patients got autologous tumor lysate-pulsed dendritic cell vaccines. The vaccine used monocyte-derived dendritic cells pulsed overnight with autologous tumor lysate.

Input was around 2.1 ug genomic DNA, or all available if less. Method: immunoSEQ multiplex PCR; TCRdb's copy keeps in-frame clones and lacks some. The table records 90,000 to 100,000 clones, around three quarters of them present only once. With regard to this clone: Its antigen is as yet unknown.

Whole-study findings and limits: Few patients contributed both blood and tumor specimens.

The CDR3 sequence is 16 residues long. The V gene's germline CDR1 is SGHNT and CDR2 YYREEE (reference sequence). Trimming at V came to 5 bases and at J to 6 bases, leaving 8 bases not matched to a gene. This chain links TRBV5-4 with TRBJ2-3; 14 bases agree with TRBD2. The specimen was blood, collected before dendritic cell vaccination. The sequence was collected from a human donor with glioblastoma. The CDR3 coding sequence is TGTGCCAGCAGTTCTGGGACTAGCGGGGGTTGGGATACGCAGTATTTT. This sequence encodes CASSSGTSGGWDTQYF.